This record concerns one T cell receptor (beta chain) sequence. Its cognate antigen has yet to be identified. The record has no base qualities; no much larger clone is one base away. The sample belongs to a study of blood T cell repertoires in COVID-19 (dated by TCRdb to 2019 to 2021). Concerning the study at large: The collaborator samples originated in the United States, Italy and Spain and spanned the acute and convalescent phases of COVID-19. Nearly every sample came with metadata listing a de-identified subject ID, COVID-19 status, age in years and sex. HLA class I and class II types, where available, came from metadata supplied by the sample provider rather than from assay-based typing. Deeply sampled blood TCRbeta repertoires from subjects exposed to, actively infected with, or recovered from COVID-19 were included in the dataset. The samples were drawn from two sources: the first 160 participants of the ongoing ImmuneRACE study, and over 950 subjects contributed by 6 global collaborators. The repertoires were released in a freely available public database meant as a resource for research on the immune response to SARS-CoV-2. The prospective study material was composed of cDNA or gDNA derived from T cells, B-cell-depleted T cells, or PBMCs.

TCRbeta CDR3 regions were amplified from genomic DNA by means of the immunoSEQ Assay, a bias-controlled multiplex PCR. The original methods were these. The number of nucleated cells in each sample was estimated by amplification of reference gene primers within the assay. To quantify the absolute abundance of each unique TCRbeta CDR3 rearrangement, sequence reads were collapsed and filtered. For each sample, productive Simpson clonality was calculated by taking the square root of Simpson's diversity index across productive rearrangements. The table comes from immuneACCESS by way of TCRdb, which keeps in-frame sequences with V and J called. Part of the clones is missing from these tables; in studies checked, under half for an unresolved V gene and the rest for unknown reasons. Clonal size and the V and J genes are those of that table, whereas D and trimming came from the DNA. Within this sample are around 57,000 clones, with over 75% of them counted one time only. 3.5% of the sample lies in the top ten.

The collaborating institutions used their own protocols to collect whole blood in K2EDTA tubes. For TCRbeta analysis, collaborator samples were shipped as frozen whole blood, as isolated PBMCs, or as DNA extracted from either sample type. What the study reported, not specific to this receptor: How much clinical and demographic metadata was included differed by source and by participant, and the metadata was provided uncurated.

The sequenced material came from peripheral blood. The clonotype comes from a human donor in a cohort sampled during active COVID-19.

In nucleotides, the sequence is TGTGCCAGCAGGACTGCCGCGACAGGGGTCTATGGCTACACCTTC. Its coded protein is CASRTAATGVYGYTF. The rearrangement joined TRBV6-5 to TRBJ1-2, and TRBD1 aligns with 8 junction nucleotides. The CDR1 and CDR2 encoded by the germline V gene are MNHEY and SVGAGI. The CDR3 contains 15 residues, cysteine and phenylalanine counted. The sequence is cut down to CDR3 DNA, 45 bases in frame from base 1. V loses 6 bases at its end and J loses 4 bases; junction bases beyond the gene matches: 10.